These 27 T cell receptor beta chains share one sample of origin, sequenced in a study of response to subunit inactivated influenza vaccine. TCRdb redid the calling of the RT-PCR reads with MiXCR, one entry per CDR3 protein. The sample yields 600,000 to 850,000 distinct CDR3 sequences, around 13% seen once. The material sequenced was PBMCs from blood, taken less than 15 days before vaccination. The receptor source for this set is a man aged 50-59 years who received an inactivated influenza vaccine.

The chain combines TRBV9 with TRBJ2-5; D gene uncertain. The CDR3 covers 16 residues. Trimming pared 0 bases from V and 7 bases from J, leaving 19 bases between. Germline assignment: CDR1 SGDLS and CDR2 YYNGEE. Here the CDR3 reads CASSVASQVQMSTQYF. The CDR3 region has the DNA TGTGCCAGCAGCGTAGCTTCCCAGGTTCAAATGTCGACCCAGTACTTC.

This clonotype was found a few times. The chain employs TRBV15 and TRBJ2-2; D remains ambiguous. The CDR3 totals 13 residues. Germline loops: CDR1 LNHNV, CDR2 YYDKDF (reference sequence). The V gene lost 4 bases and the J gene lost 5 bases, with 8 bases spanning the gap. CDR3 nucleotides: TGTGCCACCAGCACTCTACGAACCGGGGAGCTGTTTTTT. Encoded protein: CATSTLRTGELFF.

This clonotype was observed a handful of times. The chain combines TRBV20-1 with TRBJ1-5; 8 bases map to TRBD1. Germline assignment: CDR1 DFQATT and CDR2 SNEGSKA (reference sequence). The CDR3 has 13 amino acids. Trimming took 2 bases from V and 7 from J; bases not matched to a gene: 4. The CDR3 region is CSARPTGAQPQHF. The DNA for the CDR3 is TGCAGTGCTAGACCGACAGGGGCCCAGCCCCAGCATTTT.

This clonotype appeared many times. The CDR3 nucleotides are TGTGCCATCGGAGGGACAGTGGGGAGCTCCTACAATGAGCAGTTCTTC. This sequence encodes CAIGGTVGSSYNEQFF. The genes are TRBV10-3 and TRBJ2-1; D might be TRBD1 (7 bases). CDR1 and CDR2 from the germline V gene are ENHRY and SYGVKD. Trimming cost V 8 bases and J 0 bases, with 17 bases left between them. There are 16 residues in the CDR3.

This clonotype was seen only a few times. The chain couples TRBV2 to TRBJ2-5, with a possible D match to TRBD1 (6 bases). CDR3 length equals 14 residues. V was pared by 10 bases and J by 4 bases, with 19 bases between. Germline V gene lookup returns CDR1 SNHLY and CDR2 FYNNEI. CDR3 nucleotides: TGTGCCACACAGGGTTATGGGAATCGAGAGACCCAGTACTTC. Protein: CATQGYGNRETQYF. The full variable domain, in which reference TRBV2 and TRBJ2-5 provide the parts outside the CDR3, is EPEVTQTPSHQVTQMGQEVILRCVPISNHLYFYWYRQILGQKVEFLVSFYNNEISEKSEIFDDQFSVERPDGSNFTLKIRSTKLEDSAMYFCATQGYGNRETQYFGPGTRLLVL.

V and J are TRBV7-8 and TRBJ1-2; perhaps TRBD1 as D (6 bases). Germline V gene data show CDR1 as SGHVS and CDR2 as FQNEAQ. The V and J ends lost 5 bases and 4 bases respectively, with 11 bases between them. The CDR3 covers 13 residues. As DNA, the CDR3 is TGTGCCAGCAGCGCCGGACAGCTCTATGGCTACACCTTC. Translating gives CASSAGQLYGYTF.

The J gene is TRBJ2-5, the V gene TRBV6-5; 15 nucleotides line up with TRBD2. Per germline, CDR1 MNHEY and CDR2 SVGAGI. The CDR3 contains 17 residues. J lost 7 bases, V lost 0 bases, and 6 bases had no gene match. The CDR3 spells CASSYSGTSGGKRTQYF. In nucleotides, the CDR3 is TGTGCCAGCAGTTACTCCGGGACTAGCGGGGGGAAGAGGACCCAGTACTTC.

This clonotype was seen many times. The chain has TRBV12-3 or TRBV12-4 and TRBJ2-1; tentatively, D is TRBD2 (6 bases). Trimming left V 6 bases short and J 7 bases short, with 22 bases between. The CDR3 totals 16 residues. For the CDR3, the DNA is TGTGCCAGCAGGCAAGCCCGACTAGGAAGTAGTAATGAGCAGTTCTTC. This codes for CASRQARLGSSNEQFF.

This clonotype appeared a few times. This chain connects TRBV4-1 to TRBJ2-6; 7 nucleotides agree with TRBD1. Trimming cost V 0 bases and J 1 base; bases outside gene matches: 3. This CDR3 is 17 amino acids long. Germline CDR1 MGHRA, CDR2 YSYEKL. The CDR3 region is CASSQDTGDSGANVLTF. CDR3 DNA sequence: TGCGCCAGCAGCCAAGATACAGGGGATTCTGGGGCCAACGTCCTGACTTTC.

The table lists this clonotype with many counts. The gene calls are TRBV7-2 and TRBJ2-3, with a weak D call TRBD2 (6 bases). Trimming left V 1 base short and J 1 base short, with 9 bases between. Germline V gives CDR1 SGHTA, CDR2 FQGNSA. The CDR3 extends over 15 amino acids. The CDR3 region has the DNA TGTGCCAGCAGCTTAGGCGGGGCGGGCACAGATACGCAGTATTTT. Translating gives CASSLGGAGTDTQYF.

This clonotype was observed a few times. CDR3 residues: CAISESAGRNEQFF. CDR3 DNA sequence: TGTGCCATCAGTGAGTCCGCGGGGAGGAATGAGCAGTTCTTC. The rearrangement joins TRBV10-3 to TRBJ2-1; D might be TRBD2 (6 bases). Trimming removed 0 bases at V and 7 bases at J, with 10 bases between. The CDR3 is 14 residues long. Germline CDR1 is ENHRY and CDR2 is SYGVKD.

Only a few counts were recorded for this clonotype. The chain is built from TRBV5-1 and TRBJ2-3, with D uncertain. Between the trimmed V and J ends, which lost 7 bases and 4 bases, there was a span of 13 bases. This CDR3 is 13 amino acids long. Germline CDR1 is SGHRS and CDR2 is YFSETQ. The CDR3 loop reads CASSPSEADTQYF. As DNA, the CDR3 is TGCGCCAGCTCCCCCAGCGAAGCAGATACGCAGTATTTT. The variable domain in full, with the rest retrieved from reference TRBV5-1 and TRBJ2-3, is KAGVTQTPRYLIKTRGQQVTLSCSPISGHRSVSWYQQTPGQGLQFLFEYFSETQRNKGNFPGRFSGRQFSNSRSEMNVSTLELGDSALYLCASSPSEADTQYFGPGTRLTVL.

This chain connects TRBV3-1 to TRBJ1-4; no reliable D call. The V and J ends lost 4 bases and 7 bases respectively, with 10 bases between them. Per the germline V gene, CDR1 is LGHDT and CDR2 is YNNKEL (reference sequence). This CDR3 contains 13 residues. CDR3 DNA: TGTGCCAGCAGCCCTCGGGCAGCTGAAAAACTGTTTTTT. Protein: CASSPRAAEKLFF.

The chain couples TRBV20-1 to TRBJ2-7; 7 nucleotides agree with TRBD2. Germline CDR1 is DFQATT and CDR2 is SNEGSKA (reference sequence). Germline trimming cut 5 bases from V and 2 bases from J; bases unmatched to any gene: 3. CDR3 length equals 12 residues. CDR3 sequence: CSAQRDPYEQYF. As DNA, the CDR3 is TGCAGTGCTCAGCGGGATCCCTACGAGCAGTACTTC.

V usage is TRBV3-1 and J usage is TRBJ2-5, with 10 nucleotides matching TRBD2. Losses at the gene ends were 2 bases for V and 2 bases for J; bases not matched to a gene: 8. This CDR3 is 17 amino acids long. Per the germline V gene, CDR1 is LGHDT and CDR2 is YNNKEL (reference sequence). DNA of the CDR3: TGTGCCAGCAGCCAATCGTTCTCGGGACTAGCGCAAGAGACCCAGTACTTC. Its translation is CASSQSFSGLAQETQYF.

The chain joins TRBV7-9 to TRBJ2-3, with a weak D call TRBD1 (6 bases). Looked up from germline, CDR1 is SEHNR and CDR2 is FQNEAQ (reference sequence). Between the trimmed V and J ends, which lost 5 bases and 6 bases, there was a span of 18 bases. The length of the CDR3 is 15 residues. The CDR3: CASSHDRPLEDTQYF. DNA of the CDR3: TGTGCCAGCAGCCACGACAGGCCCTTGGAGGATACGCAGTATTTT.

Only a few counts were recorded for this clonotype. V and J are TRBV6-1 and TRBJ2-7; 8 nucleotides align to TRBD2. J gave up 2 bases and V 2 bases, and 5 bases lay outside the gene matches. The germline V gene encodes CDR1 MNHNS and CDR2 SASEGT. The CDR3 spans 15 residues. CDR3 protein: CASSERSGGPYEQYF. The CDR3 coding sequence is TGTGCCAGCAGTGAAAGGAGCGGGGGACCCTACGAGCAGTACTTC.

This clonotype was observed many times. The chain carries TRBV5-4 and TRBJ2-5; D is perhaps TRBD2 (6 bases). Trimming pared 6 bases from V and 4 bases from J, leaving 16 bases between. The CDR3 is made up of 14 amino acids. The germline V gene encodes CDR1 SGHNT and CDR2 YYREEE (reference sequence). CDR3 nucleotides: TGTGCCAGCACCCGAGAGGGAGGCCGAGAGACCCAGTACTTC. Its protein product is CASTREGGRETQYF.

This chain connects TRBV6-5 to TRBJ2-7; possibly TRBD1 for D (6 bases). Trimming took off 2 bases at V and 6 bases at J, with 11 bases between the two ends. Germline CDR1 MNHEY, CDR2 SVGAGI. The CDR3 has 13 residues. CDR3 loop: CASSYTQGREQYF. The CDR3 nucleotides read TGTGCCAGCAGTTACACACAGGGACGCGAGCAGTACTTC.

V and J are TRBV27 and TRBJ1-2; TRBD1 matches at 8 bases. The V gene end was trimmed by 5 bases and the J gene end by 3 bases; junction bases not matched to a gene: 8. This CDR3 has 15 amino acids. Germline V gene sequence: CDR1 MNHEY, CDR2 SMNVEV (reference sequence). The CDR3 loop reads CASSPVRGRDYGYTF. In nucleotides, the CDR3 is TGTGCCAGCAGTCCAGTCAGGGGGCGCGACTATGGCTACACCTTC.

The chain joins TRBV7-2 to TRBJ2-7; weak D call: TRBD1 (6 bases). The ends were cut back, 1 base at V and 5 bases at J, with 9 bases in the middle. The CDR3 consists of 13 residues. CDR1 SGHTA and CDR2 FQGNSA come from the germline V gene. The CDR3 nucleotides read TGTGCCAGCAGCTTAGGGGCAGGGGACGAGCAGTACTTC. It translates to CASSLGAGDEQYF.

The rearrangement joins TRBV3-1 to TRBJ2-1; D not resolved. Germline lookup yields CDR1 LGHDT and CDR2 YNNKEL (reference sequence). Trimming shortened V by 1 base and J by 0 bases, and 7 bases separated the two germline ends. The CDR3 spans 15 residues. CDR3 coding DNA: TGTGCCAGCAGCCAAGGATTGACCTCCTACAATGAGCAGTTCTTC. Translated, it gives CASSQGLTSYNEQFF.

This clonotype was observed a few times. The gene calls are TRBV20-1 and TRBJ2-7; 10 bases fit TRBD2. Germline V gene data show CDR1 as DFQATT and CDR2 as SNEGSKA (reference sequence). There are 15 residues in the CDR3. V shed 0 bases and J 7 bases; nucleotides not matched to a gene: 9. The CDR3 DNA is TGCAGTGCTAGAGATTGGGCTAGCGGGAGTAATGAGCAGTACTTC. Its protein is CSARDWASGSNEQYF.

The J gene is TRBJ2-1, the V gene TRBV4-3; D uncertain. Trimming took 1 base from V and 8 from J, leaving 15 bases between them. The germline V gene has CDR1 LGHNA and CDR2 YSLEER. The CDR3 covers 15 residues. The CDR3: CASSQVGKGRHEQFF. CDR3 in DNA: TGCGCCAGCAGCCAAGTTGGTAAAGGGCGACATGAGCAGTTCTTC.

The chain employs TRBV4-3 and TRBJ2-3, with no clear D. CDR3 size: 13 residues. Per germline, CDR1 LGHNA and CDR2 YSLEER. V gave up 1 base and J gave up 11 bases, with 13 bases separating them. Here the CDR3 reads CASSQGATPKQYF. In DNA, the CDR3 is TGCGCCAGCAGCCAAGGAGCGACACCGAAGCAGTATTTT.

In this sample, this clonotype turned up a few times. The rearrangement links TRBV7-9 to TRBJ2-7, with no clear D. The CDR3 totals 14 residues. Germline V gene lookup returns CDR1 SEHNR and CDR2 FQNEAQ (reference sequence). V was clipped by 3 bases and J by 5 bases, with 14 bases between them. Here the CDR3 DNA reads TGTGCCAGCAGCTTCTGGCTAACTCCTAACGAGCAGTACTTC. Its protein product is CASSFWLTPNEQYF.

This clonotype was found a few times. This sequence joins TRBV6-2 or TRBV6-3 and TRBJ2-2, with 7 bases matching TRBD1. The germline CDR1 and CDR2 sequences are MNHEY and SVGEGT. This CDR3 spans 16 amino acids. With 3 bases clipped from V and 7 bases from J, the junction kept 11 bases outside the gene matches. As DNA, the CDR3 is TGTGCCAGCAGTTATGCCCCCGCAGGGGGTTACGGGGAGCTGTTTTTT. As protein: CASSYAPAGGYGELFF.